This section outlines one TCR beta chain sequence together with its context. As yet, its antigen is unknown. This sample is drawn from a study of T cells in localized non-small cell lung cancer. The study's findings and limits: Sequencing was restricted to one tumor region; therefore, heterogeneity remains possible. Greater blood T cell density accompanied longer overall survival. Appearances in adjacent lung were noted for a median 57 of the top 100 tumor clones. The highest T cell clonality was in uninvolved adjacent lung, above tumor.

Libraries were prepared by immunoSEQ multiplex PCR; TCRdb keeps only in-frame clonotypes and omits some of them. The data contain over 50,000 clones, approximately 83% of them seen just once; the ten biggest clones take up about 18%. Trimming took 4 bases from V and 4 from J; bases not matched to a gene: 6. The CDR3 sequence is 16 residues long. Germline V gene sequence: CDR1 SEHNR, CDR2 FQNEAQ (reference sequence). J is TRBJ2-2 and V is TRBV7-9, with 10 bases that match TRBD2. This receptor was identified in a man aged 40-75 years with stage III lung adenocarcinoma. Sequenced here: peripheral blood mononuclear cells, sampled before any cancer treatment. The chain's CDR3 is CASSYGLAGVTGELFF. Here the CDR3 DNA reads TGTGCCAGCAGCTATGGGCTAGCGGGAGTCACCGGGGAGCTGTTTTTT.